Given below is one T cell receptor (beta chain) in context. This sample stems from a study of follicular helper T cells after annual influenza vaccination. This CDR3 spans 15 amino acids. The germline CDR1 and CDR2 sequences are LGHNA and YNFKEQ. V dropped 0 bases and J dropped 6 bases, with 11 bases sitting between them. The table came from immunoSEQ multiplex PCR; TCRdb's copy has only in-frame clones and leaves some out. The repertoire consists of 9,000 to 13,000 clones, with more than 60% occurring once and the leading ten covering about 0.87%. This material consisted of CXCR5- memory CD4+ T cells sorted from blood, taken 6 weeks after influenza vaccination. The receptor's source is an adult who received the influenza vaccine. This chain joins TRBV4-2 and TRBJ1-4; D gene unclear. The CDR3 loop is CASSQDYGRYEKLFF. Written as DNA, the CDR3 is TGTGCCAGCAGCCAAGATTATGGACGGTATGAAAAACTGTTTTTT.